The 21 T cell receptor beta chains below were found in one sample sequenced in a study of immune evolution from preneoplasia to lung adenocarcinoma (dated by TCRdb to 2020 to 2022). Receptor libraries were prepared by the immunoSEQ multiplex PCR assay. Imported from immuneACCESS, the table was reduced by TCRdb to in-frame sequences with V and J called. These copies leave out some clones; in studies compared against another copy, an unresolved V gene accounts for under half, and the cause of the remainder is not known. This sample gives 6,000 or so clones in total; about 81% of them show up just once. The top ten hold around 5.6% of the sample. The source material was FFPE invasive lung adenocarcinoma tissue. What the cell subset or site label conveys for this sample: frankly invasive lung adenocarcinoma (ADC). These receptors were collected from a person between 45 and 65 years old with lung adenocarcinoma.

The chain recombines TRBV10-3 with TRBJ2-3; D might be TRBD1 or TRBD2, each matching 5 bases. Germline loops: CDR1 ENHRY, CDR2 SYGVKD. V lost 3 bases to trimming and J lost 4 bases, with 17 bases between them. The CDR3 is 16 residues long. CDR3 DNA sequence: TGTGCCATCAGTGATGGGTGGGGTCAGGGACCAGATACGCAGTATTTT. Protein sequence: CAISDGWGQGPDTQYF.

V and J are TRBV28 and TRBJ2-5; 11 nucleotides line up with TRBD1. From germline, CDR1 is MDHEN and CDR2 SYDVKM. The CDR3 spans 15 residues. Trimming removed 8 bases from V and 7 bases from J; junction bases left unmatched: 12. CDR3 residues: CASFSRDRGKGTQYF. The CDR3 nucleotides read TGTGCCAGCTTCTCAAGGGACAGGGGGAAGGGGACCCAGTACTTC.

This sequence joins TRBV7-9 and TRBJ2-3; 7 bases agree with TRBD2. The germline V gene encodes CDR1 SEHNR and CDR2 FQNEAQ (reference sequence). The length of the CDR3 is 16 residues. V shed 2 bases and J 0 bases; nucleotides not matched to a gene: 5. CDR3 sequence (DNA): TGTGCCAGCAGCTTATTTGGCGGGAGAAGCACAGATACGCAGTATTTT. It yields the protein CASSLFGGRSTDTQYF.

This clone has just a few counts. J is TRBJ2-5 and V is TRBV25-1; 11 bases align to TRBD2. Germline V gene data show CDR1 as MGHDK and CDR2 as SYGVNS. The CDR3 covers 15 residues. J lost 3 bases, V lost 5 bases, and 5 bases had no gene match. The CDR3 nucleotides are TGTGCCAGCAGTCCTCAACTAGCGGGAGAAGAGACCCAGTACTTC. This codes for CASSPQLAGEETQYF.

The chain carries TRBV7-2 and TRBJ1-2; no clear D. CDR1 is SGHTA, CDR2 FQGNSA, per germline. V lost 5 bases to trimming and J lost 6 bases, with 13 bases between them. This CDR3 has 13 amino acids. The chain's CDR3 is CASSPVFGNGYTF. CDR3 nucleotides: TGTGCCAGCAGCCCGGTTTTCGGAAATGGCTACACCTTC.

The rearrangement joins TRBV19 to TRBJ1-2; possibly TRBD1 for D (6 bases). The CDR3 covers 15 residues. Germline V CDR1 and CDR2: LNHDA, SQIVND (reference sequence). V was clipped by 6 bases and J by 6 bases, with 20 bases between them. The CDR3 DNA sequence: TGTGCCAGTAGCTCAAGCGAGGGACAAAGAGATGGCTACACCTTC. Translated: CASSSSEGQRDGYTF.

The chain has TRBV7-8 and TRBJ2-7, with TRBD2 matching over 8 bases. CDR3 length: 13 residues. Germline assignment: CDR1 SGHVS and CDR2 FQNEAQ. The V gene end was trimmed by 4 bases and the J gene end by 5 bases; junction bases not matched to a gene: 4. The CDR3 protein is CASSWPGGNEQYF. CDR3 sequence (DNA): TGTGCCAGCAGCTGGCCGGGAGGGAACGAGCAGTACTTC.

The rearrangement links TRBV5-1 to TRBJ2-1; 7 bases fit TRBD1. CDR1 SGHRS and CDR2 YFSETQ come from the germline V gene. The CDR3 runs 15 residues. The ends lost 1 base at V and 4 bases at J; junction bases unmatched: 5. The CDR3, as DNA: TGCGCCAGCAGCTTGCGAGGACAGGCTTACAATGAGCAGTTCTTC. This codes for CASSLRGQAYNEQFF.

The chain joins TRBV4-1 to TRBJ2-3; weak D call: TRBD2 (6 bases). The V gene lost 4 bases and the J gene lost 0 bases, with 17 bases spanning the gap. The CDR3 runs 17 residues. Per germline, CDR1 MGHRA and CDR2 YSYEKL. CDR3 protein: CASSLSWASDSTDTQYF. In nucleotides, the CDR3 is TGCGCCAGCAGCCTTTCTTGGGCTAGCGATAGCACAGATACGCAGTATTTT.

This chain uses TRBV7-8 with TRBJ2-1; possible D gene TRBD1, 6 bases. CDR3 length: 14 amino acids. Germline assignment: CDR1 SGHVS and CDR2 FQNEAQ. Trimming took off 5 bases at V and 8 bases at J, with 16 bases between the two ends. The CDR3 region is CASSAGQPGDEQFF. The CDR3 DNA follows: TGTGCCAGCAGCGCCGGACAGCCTGGGGATGAGCAGTTCTTC.

This clone has just one count. CDR3 protein: CASSPGGTNTEAFF. CDR3 bases: TGTGCCAGCTCACCAGGGGGCACAAACACTGAAGCTTTCTTT. The chain is built from TRBV18 and TRBJ1-1; D is perhaps TRBD1 (6 bases). Trimming cost V 2 bases and J 2 bases, with 9 bases left between them. Germline V gene lookup returns CDR1 KGHSH and CDR2 LQKENI. This CDR3 is 14 amino acids long.

This chain links TRBV28 with TRBJ2-6; D perhaps matches TRBD1 (5 bases). The ends were cut back, 6 bases at V and 3 bases at J, with 15 bases in the middle. This CDR3 comprises 16 residues. From germline, CDR1 is MDHEN and CDR2 SYDVKM. In nucleotides, the CDR3 is TGTGCCAGCAGCCCCGGTGGGGCAATTGGGGCCAACGTCCTGACTTTC. Protein product: CASSPGGAIGANVLTF.

The gene calls are TRBV5-1 and TRBJ1-3, with a possible D match to TRBD1 (5 bases). The V gene lost 0 bases and the J gene lost 2 bases, with 6 bases spanning the gap. Germline lookup yields CDR1 SGHRS and CDR2 YFSETQ. This CDR3 has 14 residues. CDR3 sequence: CASSLDRPGNTIYF. CDR3 DNA: TGCGCCAGCAGCTTGGACAGGCCTGGAAACACCATATATTTT.

This clone turned up a few times. V gene TRBV9 combines with J gene TRBJ2-3; D gene uncertain. The CDR3 contains 12 residues. In germline, CDR1 is SGDLS, CDR2 YYNGEE. V shed 2 bases and J shed 2 bases, with 3 bases lying between them. CDR3 bases: TGTGCCAGCAGCGTCTACACAGATACGCAGTATTTT. Translating gives CASSVYTDTQYF.

In its sample, this clone was seen a few times. V gene TRBV20-1 combines with J gene TRBJ2-7; a possible D gene is TRBD2 (5 bases). The ends were cut back, 1 base at V and 7 bases at J, with 8 bases in the middle. The CDR3 covers 11 residues. Germline CDR1 is DFQATT and CDR2 is SNEGSKA (reference sequence). The CDR3 nucleotides are TGCAGTGCTAGAGGTGGCGGGGAGCAGTACTTC. It specifies CSARGGGEQYF.

In this sample, this clone turned up a few times. The chain recombines TRBV7-2 with TRBJ1-1, with D perhaps matching TRBD1 (6 bases). V was clipped by 2 bases and J by 6 bases, with 10 bases between them. The CDR3 totals 13 residues. Germline assignment: CDR1 SGHTA and CDR2 FQGNSA. CDR3 nucleotides: TGTGCCAGCAGCTTACAGGGACACGCTGAAGCTTTCTTT. It is translated as CASSLQGHAEAFF. The full variable domain, rest sourced from reference TRBV7-2 and TRBJ1-1, is GAGVSQSPSNKVTEKGKDVELRCDPISGHTALYWYRQSLGQGLEFLIYFQGNSAPDKSGLPSDRFSAERTGGSVSTLTIQRTQQEDSAVYLCASSLQGHAEAFFGQGTRLTVV.

The J gene is TRBJ1-1, the V gene TRBV29-1, with 7 positions matching TRBD1. CDR1 and CDR2 (germline): SQVTM, ANQGSEA. Trimming cost V 6 bases and J 1 base; bases outside gene matches: 8. The CDR3 loop spans 14 amino acids. In nucleotides, the CDR3 is TGCAGCGTACTTGACAGGGTCCAGAACACTGAAGCTTTCTTT. It specifies CSVLDRVQNTEAFF.

The chain carries TRBV5-1 and TRBJ1-1; 9 positions agree with TRBD1. V lost 0 bases and J lost 1; bases outside the gene matches: 7. Germline CDR1 and CDR2: SGHRS and YFSETQ. The CDR3 contains 17 residues. This chain's CDR3 is CASSLDRTGVKNTEAFF. DNA for the CDR3: TGCGCCAGCAGCTTGGATCGGACAGGGGTGAAGAACACTGAAGCTTTCTTT. Full variable domain (rest looked up from reference TRBV5-1 and TRBJ1-1): KAGVTQTPRYLIKTRGQQVTLSCSPISGHRSVSWYQQTPGQGLQFLFEYFSETQRNKGNFPGRFSGRQFSNSRSEMNVSTLELGDSALYLCASSLDRTGVKNTEAFFGQGTRLTVV.

This clone was detected only once. The same CDR3 arises from other DNA sequences in this sample as well. The chain uses TRBV2 and TRBJ2-7; D not certain. CDR3 length: 11 amino acids. Germline lookup yields CDR1 SNHLY and CDR2 FYNNEI. The V and J ends lost 4 bases and 1 base respectively, with 2 bases between them. The CDR3: CASSVSYEQYF. CDR3 sequence (DNA): TGTGCCAGCAGTGTTTCCTACGAGCAGTACTTC.

The DNA of the CDR3 is TGTGCCAGCCCGGGACAGGGGGCATATGATACGCAGTATTTT. Translated: CASPGQGAYDTQYF. This sequence joins TRBV19 and TRBJ2-3; 12 nucleotides line up with TRBD1. Trimming removed 9 bases from V and 6 bases from J; junction bases left unmatched: 7. The CDR3 is 14 amino acids. From germline, CDR1 is LNHDA and CDR2 SQIVND (reference sequence).

This chain joins TRBV30 and TRBJ2-7, with TRBD1 matching 10 bases. CDR1 is GTSNPN and CDR2 is SVGIG in the germline V gene (reference sequence). V was clipped by 5 bases and J by 4 bases; unmatched bases: 11. The CDR3 length is 15 residues. The CDR3 protein is CAWDVIWDRGYEQYF. The CDR3 DNA is TGTGCCTGGGACGTTATTTGGGACAGGGGTTACGAGCAGTACTTC.